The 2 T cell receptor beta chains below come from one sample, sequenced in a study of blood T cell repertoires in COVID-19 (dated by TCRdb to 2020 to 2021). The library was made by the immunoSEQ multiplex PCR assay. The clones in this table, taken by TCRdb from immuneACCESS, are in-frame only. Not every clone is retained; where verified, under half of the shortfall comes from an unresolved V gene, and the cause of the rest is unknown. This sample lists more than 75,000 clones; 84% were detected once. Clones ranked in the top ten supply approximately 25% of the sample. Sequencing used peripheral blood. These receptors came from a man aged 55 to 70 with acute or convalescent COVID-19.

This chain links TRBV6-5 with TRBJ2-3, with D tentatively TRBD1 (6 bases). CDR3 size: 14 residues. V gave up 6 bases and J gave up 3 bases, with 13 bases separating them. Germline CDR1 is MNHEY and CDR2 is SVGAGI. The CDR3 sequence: CASSRVGATDTQYF. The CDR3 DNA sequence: TGTGCCAGCAGCAGGGTGGGGGCTACAGATACGCAGTATTTT.

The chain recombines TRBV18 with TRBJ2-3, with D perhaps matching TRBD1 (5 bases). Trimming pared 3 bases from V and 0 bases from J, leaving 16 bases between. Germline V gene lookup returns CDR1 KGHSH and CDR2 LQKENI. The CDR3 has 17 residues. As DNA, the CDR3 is TGTGCCAGCTCACCGTTGAAGGGGTTGCCTAGCACAGATACGCAGTATTTT. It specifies CASSPLKGLPSTDTQYF. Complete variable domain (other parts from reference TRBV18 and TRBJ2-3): NAGVMQNPRHLVRRRGQEARLRCSPMKGHSHVYWYRQLPEEGLKFMVYLQKENIIDESGMPKERFSAEFPKEGPSILRIQQVVRGDSAAYFCASSPLKGLPSTDTQYFGPGTRLTVL.